This is a list of T cell receptor beta chains from one sample in a study of pediatric ulcerative colitis. Method: immunoSEQ multiplex PCR; TCRdb's copy keeps in-frame clones and lacks some. The profile shows approximately 38,000 clones, roughly 70% of them singletons. What was sequenced was gut tissue. The receptor source for this set is a boy between 10 and 17 years old with severe ulcerative colitis. CDR3s include the opening cysteine and the closing phenylalanine or tryptophan. The D gene is left open where the match is weak. Clone size is not always given. Where it is, it says once, few, many or a class for expanded clones.

TRBJ1-1,TRBV18,.,.,TGTGCCAGCTCACCTGCGGGTGGCACTGAAGCTTTCTTT,CASSPAGGTEAFF
TRBJ2-7,TRBV10-2,.,.,TGCGCCAGCAGTGAGTCGAGTGGTTACGAGCAGTACTTC,CASSESSGYEQYF
TRBJ2-2,TRBV5-6,.,.,TGTGCCAGCAGCCGCACGGGGGGCCCAAACACCGGGGAGCTGTTTTTT,CASSRTGGPNTGELFF
TRBJ1-1,TRBV4-1,.,.,TGCGCCAGCAGCCAAAGGGCCTTGAACACTGAAGCTTTCTTT,CASSQRALNTEAFF
TRBJ2-1,TRBV7-8,.,.,TGTGCCAGCAGCCCTCTTACTGGGGGAGGTCAGTTCTTC,CASSPLTGGGQFF
TRBJ2-1,TRBV4-1,.,.,TGCGCCAGCAGCCCCTACTTAGGGACATCATACAATGAGCAGTTCTTC,CASSPYLGTSYNEQFF
TRBJ1-5,TRBV11-2,.,few,TGTGCCAGCAGCTTAGGGAAAGATCAGCCCCAGCATTTT,CASSLGKDQPQHF
TRBJ2-5,TRBV5-4,.,once,TGTGCCAGCAGCCTAGCCTGGGGGGTCCAAGAGACCCAGTACTTC,CASSLAWGVQETQYF
TRBJ2-5,TRBV5-6,TRBD2,.,TGTGCCAGCAGCTTAAGCGGGGTCCAAGAGACCCAGTACTTC,CASSLSGVQETQYF
TRBJ1-2,TRBV25-1,.,.,TGTGCCAGCTCTACTTTCCCCTATGGCTACACCTTC,CASSTFPYGYTF
TRBJ1-5,TRBV19,.,.,TGTGCCAGTAGTATAGTTGGGGGGAGCAATCAGCCCCAGCATTTT,CASSIVGGSNQPQHF
TRBJ2-5,TRBV6-5,.,.,TGTGCCACCCAGGGTCCTCAAGAGACCCAGTACTTC,CATQGPQETQYF
TRBJ1-5,TRBV7-9,.,.,TGTGCCAGCAGCTTAGGGCCTAATCAGCCCCAGCATTTT,CASSLGPNQPQHF
TRBJ2-3,TRBV7-2,.,.,TGTGCCAGCAGCTTAGTCCGGGCAGATACGCAGTATTTT,CASSLVRADTQYF
TRBJ1-2,TRBV10-1,.,.,TGCGCCAGCTGGGGTGAAGGTTTACTTTTC,CASWGEGLLF
TRBJ2-4,TRBV6-1,.,.,TGTGCCAGCAGTGAGGTGGGGGGACTGATTCAGTACTTC,CASSEVGGLIQYF
TRBJ2-1,TRBV18,TRBD2,.,TGTGCCAGCTCACCAGAAAATCCCGGGACTAGCGGGGTTAAGGAAGAGTTCTTC,CASSPENPGTSGVKEEFF
TRBJ2-3,TRBV13,.,.,TGTGCCAGCACCGTAGGGGGGACAGATACGCAGTATTTT,CASTVGGTDTQYF
TRBJ2-7,TRBV6-6,.,.,TGTGCCAGCAGTTACGCAGGGAACAACGAGCAGTACTTC,CASSYAGNNEQYF
TRBJ1-4,TRBV11-2,.,.,TGTGCCAGCAGCTCCGGTTCCGGGGTCTTTAATGAAAAACTGTTTTTT,CASSSGSGVFNEKLFF
TRBJ2-3,TRBV4-1,.,.,TGCGCCAGCAGCCAAGATATCCAGTTAGATACGCAGTATTTT,CASSQDIQLDTQYF
TRBJ2-7,TRBV12-5,.,few,TGTGCTAGTGCCGGGTCGAGCTCCTACGAGCAGTACTTC,CASAGSSSYEQYF
TRBJ1-6,TRBV19,.,.,TGTGCCAGTAGTATAAGCTCGCAGGGGAATTCACCCCTCCACTTT,CASSISSQGNSPLHF
TRBJ2-7,TRBV6-5,TRBD1,.,TGTGCCAGCAGTTACTCGTTGGCAGGGGGCCTCTACGAGCAGTACTTC,CASSYSLAGGLYEQYF
TRBJ2-1,TRBV11-2,.,.,TGTGCCAGCAGCTCAAGTCCCGGACAGTTTAAGTACAATGAGCAGTTCTTC,CASSSSPGQFKYNEQFF
TRBJ2-1,TRBV6-1,TRBD1,.,TGTGCCAGCAGTGTTGAGTCAGGGGGCTACAATGAGCAGTTCTTC,CASSVESGGYNEQFF
TRBJ2-7,TRBV10-2,TRBD1,.,TGCGCCAGCAGCGATACACAGGGGGCCGCGTACGAGCAGTACTTC,CASSDTQGAAYEQYF
TRBJ2-3,TRBV4-2,.,.,TGTGCCAGCAGCCAAGAGGGGGTCAGCACAGATACGCAGTATTTT,CASSQEGVSTDTQYF
TRBJ2-7,TRBV19,.,.,TGTGCCAGTAGTATTGGGCAACTCTCCTACGAGCAGTACTTC,CASSIGQLSYEQYF
TRBJ1-2,TRBV5-1,.,.,TGCGCCAGCAGCTTTGGGACGACCCATGGACAGTATGGCTACACCTTC,CASSFGTTHGQYGYTF
TRBJ2-5,TRBV28,.,.,TGTGCCAGCAGTTTACCCAGGGCGAGGGGAGAGACCCAGTACTTC,CASSLPRARGETQYF
TRBJ1-6,TRBV28,.,few,TGTGCCAGCAGTCGCCGACAGGCCAATTCACCCCTCCACTTT,CASSRRQANSPLHF
TRBJ1-2,TRBV6-6,TRBD1,.,TGTGCCAGCAGCCCTAGGACAGGGAAGAACTATGGCTACACCTTC,CASSPRTGKNYGYTF
TRBJ1-2,TRBV29-1,.,few,TGCAGCGTTGAAGCCGCTGGACAGTCTCACTACTATGGCTACACCTTC,CSVEAAGQSHYYGYTF
TRBJ1-4,TRBV10-2,TRBD1,.,TGCGCCAGCAGCCGACAGGGGAGAGAAAAACTGTTTTTT,CASSRQGREKLFF
TRBJ1-3,TRBV7-9,.,few,TGTGCCAGCAGCCTGAACAGACGGGTCTCTGGAAACACCATATATTTT,CASSLNRRVSGNTIYF
TRBJ1-5,TRBV30,TRBD1,few,TGTGCCTGGAGTGAAAATGCCTGGGACAGGCATTTT,CAWSENAWDRHF
TRBJ2-7,TRBV11-2,.,.,TGTGCCAGCAGCTTGATGGTGGGGGTGCCCTGGGAGCAGTACTTC,CASSLMVGVPWEQYF
TRBJ1-2,TRBV10-3,.,.,TGTGCCATCAGCCCGGACGGCAACTATGGCTACACCTTC,CAISPDGNYGYTF
TRBJ2-1,TRBV4-1,TRBD2,.,TGCGCCAGCAGCCAAGACGAGAGCGGGGGGGCTTTCTATGAGCAGTTCTTC,CASSQDESGGAFYEQFF
TRBJ1-6,TRBV2,.,.,TGTGCCACCGGGACGGACTATAATTCACCCCTCCACTTT,CATGTDYNSPLHF
TRBJ1-3,TRBV7-8,.,.,TGTGCCAGCAGCACCCTCCGGGACACAGGAAACACCATATATTTT,CASSTLRDTGNTIYF
TRBJ2-7,TRBV7-9,TRBD1,.,TGTGCCAGCAGCCTGGGACAGGGGAACGCTTTTTTC,CASSLGQGNAFF
TRBJ2-3,TRBV11-1,TRBD2,.,TGTGCCAGCAGCCATTCTTGGACTAGTGGTATAGATACGCAGTATTTT,CASSHSWTSGIDTQYF
TRBJ2-1,TRBV6-4,TRBD2,.,TGTGCCAGCAGCCCCCAACTAGCGCGGACCTACAATGAGCAGTTCTTC,CASSPQLARTYNEQFF